This T cell receptor beta chain originates from a study of OX40 agonist ivuxolimab in advanced cancers. The study in broad terms: The costimulatory receptor OX40 (CD134) was targeted by ivuxolimab, a fully human IgG2 agonistic monoclonal antibody. Of the roughly 51 patients in dose escalation, about 20 had hepatocellular carcinoma, about 15 had melanoma, 9 had renal cell carcinoma and 9 had head and neck cancer. The dose-escalation cohort was about 86% male with a mean age of about 54 years, ranging from roughly 20 to 80. The paper reports the monotherapy dose-escalation portion (N = 52 patients) of the phase I ivuxolimab trial. Patients were allowed to have had prior anti-PD-1, anti-PD-L1 or anti-CTLA-4 therapy, and approximately 39% of the dose-escalation patients had been treated with checkpoint inhibitors. Partial responses were achieved by three dose-escalation patients, of whom one had hepatocellular carcinoma and two had cutaneous melanoma. Peripheral TCRbeta sequencing was intended to test whether TCR sequence diversity was altered and clonal T-cell expansion was caused by ivuxolimab. Intravenous ivuxolimab was administered to patients every 2 weeks at six dose levels: 0.01, 0.1, 0.3, 1.5, 3 and 10 mg/kg.

General conclusions and limits of the study: The antigen specificity of the peripheral T cells that underwent clonal expansion was not determined. At doses of 0.1 to 3.0 mg/kg, clonal expansion of both CD4+ and CD8+ T cells in blood was seen between baseline and week 6. On average, CD8+ T cells showed more expanded clones than CD4+ T cells after ivuxolimab. Low levels of normalized T-cell clonal expansion were also seen in some patients who did not respond. In the 0.1-3.0 mg/kg groups, partial responders were among the patients with the lowest normalized peripheral clonal expansion, particularly in CD8+ T cells.

Taken from cysteine to phenylalanine, the CDR3 has 12 residues. The read is trimmed to its CDR3 DNA, 36 bases read in frame from base 1. From the germline V gene (reference sequence), CDR1 is SEHNR and CDR2 is FQNEAQ. V and J are truncated by 6 bases and 5 bases respectively, leaving an intervening sequence of 8 bases. Regarding this clone: Its antigen is currently not known. No base quality information exists; no much larger clone differs at one position.

The trial excluded patients who had a history of autoimmune disease or were on systemic immunosuppression. Peripheral blood for TCR sequencing was drawn from every dose cohort at baseline, at cycle 4 day 1 and at cycle 7 day 1. Samples were obtained from an open-label, multicenter, first-in-human phase I dose-escalation trial of ivuxolimab. Adults with locally advanced or metastatic head and neck squamous cell, hepatocellular, melanoma or renal cell carcinoma were enrolled in the trial. Before TCR sequencing, CD4+ and CD8+ T cells were separately sorted from peripheral blood. Genomic DNA was extracted from sorted cells for sequencing of the TCRbeta CDR3 region. The immunoSEQ Assay was used to sequence the TCRbeta CDR3 regions. In its TCRdb copy, this immuneACCESS table keeps in-frame sequences only and misses some clones. Where compared with another copy, unresolved V genes explain less than half of these, and the others have no known cause. Counted in this sample were approximately 19,000 clones; over 75% of them appeared once. Of the sample, 35% to 50% is held by the ten largest clones.

The chain uses TRBV7-9 and TRBJ1-5, with the D gene not clear enough to name. The sequencing here drew on CD4+ or CD8+ T cells sorted from blood, taken in a trial of the OX40 agonist ivuxolimab. The receptor was derived from an adult with an advanced solid tumor such as melanoma, head and neck, liver or kidney cancer. The bases are TGTGCCAGCAGGCGCTTGGATCAGCCCCAGCATTTT. Translation gives CASRRLDQPQHF.